The 32 T cell receptor beta chains presented below share a single source sample, sequenced in a study of PD-L1 blockade in urothelial cancer. Data came from immunoSEQ multiplex PCR; TCRdb stores just in-frame clones and leaves some out. Of more than 55,000 clones listed, about 81% are singletons. Time point in this sample: pretreatment peripheral blood. The starting material was PBMCs, obtained around atezolizumab (anti-PD-L1) treatment. The receptors shown here come from a man in his 70s with urothelial cancer.

This chain connects TRBV7-9 to TRBJ1-1, with D uncertain. This CDR3 contains 12 residues. Germline values: CDR1 SEHNR, CDR2 FQNEAQ (reference sequence). V was trimmed by 7 bases and J by 7 bases, leaving 13 bases between them. CDR3 bases: TGTGCCAGCAACAAACTCCCGGGTGAAGCTTTCTTT. It translates to CASNKLPGEAFF.

The J gene is TRBJ1-1, the V gene TRBV30, with D possibly being TRBD1 (6 bases). The CDR3 runs to 14 residues. The germline V gene has CDR1 GTSNPN and CDR2 SVGIG (reference sequence). Trimming took 4 bases from V and 5 from J, leaving 17 bases between them. The CDR3 sequence is CAWKGGSGWTEAFF. For the CDR3, the DNA is TGTGCCTGGAAAGGGGGATCAGGGTGGACTGAAGCTTTCTTT.

The chain carries TRBV6-4 and TRBJ2-1; TRBD2 matches at 15 bases. V shed 0 bases and J 7 bases; nucleotides not matched to a gene: 1. This CDR3 is 16 amino acids long. Germline V gene sequence: CDR1 MRHNA, CDR2 SNTAGT. In nucleotides, the CDR3 is TGTGCCAGCAGTGACTCTGGACTAGCGGGAGGGAATGAGCAGTTCTTC. Translating gives CASSDSGLAGGNEQFF.

The J gene is TRBJ2-6, the V gene TRBV10-3, with TRBD1 as a possible D gene (6 bases). Trimming removed 10 bases from V and 2 bases from J, with 9 bases in between. Germline CDR1 is ENHRY and CDR2 is SYGVKD. The CDR3 runs 13 residues. This CDR3 reads CANAGAGANVLTF. As DNA, the CDR3 is TGTGCCAACGCAGGGGCTGGGGCCAACGTCCTGACTTTC.

This chain uses TRBV27 with TRBJ2-2; a weak D match, TRBD1 (5 bases). Per germline, CDR1 MNHEY and CDR2 SMNVEV (reference sequence). CDR3 size: 15 residues. The V end was cut by 2 bases, the J end by 6 bases, with 13 bases between. The CDR3 DNA reads TGTGCCAGCAGTTTAATTTTAGGGGCCCCCGGGGAGCTGTTTTTT. It encodes CASSLILGAPGELFF.

This clone was detected a few times. The chain recombines TRBV7-2 with TRBJ2-3; TRBD2 agrees at 8 bases. The V gene end was trimmed by 3 bases and the J gene end by 1 base; junction bases not matched to a gene: 6. Germline lookup yields CDR1 SGHTA and CDR2 FQGNSA. This CDR3 has 16 amino acids. The CDR3: CASSLGREARTDTQYF. CDR3 coding DNA: TGTGCCAGCAGCTTGGGGCGGGAGGCTCGCACAGATACGCAGTATTTT.

This chain connects TRBV5-6 to TRBJ2-1; 12 bases agree with TRBD2. V was pared by 5 bases and J by 7 bases, with 7 bases of the junction left unmatched. CDR3 length: 15 amino acids. Germline V gives CDR1 SGHDT, CDR2 YYEEEE. CDR3 sequence: CASSLTSGRMNEQFF. The CDR3 DNA is TGTGCCAGCAGTCTGACTAGCGGGAGAATGAATGAGCAGTTCTTC. Variable domain in full (rest from reference TRBV5-6 and TRBJ2-1): DAGVTQSPTHLIKTRGQQVTLRCSPKSGHDTVSWYQQALGQGPQFIFQYYEEEERQRGNFPDRFSGHQFPNYSSELNVNALLLGDSALYLCASSLTSGRMNEQFFGPGTRLTVL.

This chain joins TRBV29-1 and TRBJ2-2; TRBD2 aligns across 9 bases. This CDR3 has 13 residues. CDR1 SQVTM and CDR2 ANQGSEA come from the germline V gene. V lost 4 bases to trimming and J lost 7 bases; unmatched junction nucleotides: 4. The CDR3 reads CSVGVAGDGELFF. CDR3 DNA sequence: TGCAGCGTTGGGGTAGCGGGAGACGGGGAGCTGTTTTTT.

The chain uses TRBV14 and TRBJ2-7; TRBD2 agrees at 7 bases. CDR1 is SGHDN and CDR2 is FVKESK in the germline V gene. The CDR3 is 17 residues long. J lost 0 bases, V lost 1 base, and 9 bases had no gene match. CDR3 sequence: CASSQGLGGILSYEQYF. The CDR3 DNA sequence: TGTGCCAGCAGCCAAGGACTGGGGGGGATCCTCTCCTACGAGCAGTACTTC.

This clone was detected only once. The V and J genes are TRBV4-3 and TRBJ2-3, with TRBD2 identical over 10 bases. This CDR3 has 16 residues. V trimming: 0 bases; J trimming: 6 bases; junction bases outside the gene matches: 6. The germline gives CDR1 LGHNA, CDR2 YSLEER. The CDR3 region has the DNA TGCGCCAGCAGCCAAGAACCGGGAGCGGGGGGGGATACGCAGTATTTT. It yields the protein CASSQEPGAGGDTQYF.

The CDR3 sequence is CASSLQETQYF. CDR3 sequence (DNA): TGTGCCAGCTCACTACAAGAGACCCAGTACTTC. This chain uses TRBV18 with TRBJ2-5; D is undetermined. The CDR3 totals 11 residues. Germline V CDR1 and CDR2: KGHSH, LQKENI. V was trimmed by 4 bases and J by 2 bases, leaving 2 bases between them. The entire variable domain, with the rest obtained from reference TRBV18 and TRBJ2-5, is as follows: NAGVMQNPRHLVRRRGQEARLRCSPMKGHSHVYWYRQLPEEGLKFMVYLQKENIIDESGMPKERFSAEFPKEGPSILRIQQVVRGDSAAYFCASSLQETQYFGPGTRLLVL.

The V gene is TRBV27, the J gene TRBJ2-1, with D possibly being TRBD2 (5 bases). The V gene lost 8 bases and the J gene lost 8 bases, with 10 bases spanning the gap. This CDR3 has 11 residues. Germline V gene lookup returns CDR1 MNHEY and CDR2 SMNVEV (reference sequence). The CDR3 reads CASGPRDEQFF. CDR3 nucleotides: TGTGCCAGCGGACCGAGGGATGAGCAGTTCTTC.

This clone was recorded only once. V is TRBV10-3 and J is TRBJ2-2, with 11 bases lining up with TRBD2. From germline, CDR1 is ENHRY and CDR2 SYGVKD. The CDR3 contains 15 residues. The V gene end was trimmed by 5 bases and the J gene end by 5 bases; junction bases not matched to a gene: 4. In DNA form, the CDR3 reads TGTGCCATCAGTCCCTCTAGCGGGAGGACCGGGGAGCTGTTTTTT. Encoded protein: CAISPSSGRTGELFF.

The chain is built from TRBV4-3 and TRBJ1-1, with D tentatively TRBD1 (6 bases). The CDR3 extends over 15 amino acids. Germline assignment: CDR1 LGHNA and CDR2 YSLEER. Trimming removed 0 bases from V and 0 bases from J, with 8 bases in between. The CDR3 nucleotides are TGCGCCAGCAGCCAAGATGACAGGATGAACACTGAAGCTTTCTTT. Its protein product is CASSQDDRMNTEAFF.

This chain joins TRBV13 and TRBJ1-1, with 8 bases matching TRBD1. J was trimmed by 1 base and V by 3 bases; bases with no gene match: 16. This CDR3 has 19 residues. Germline CDR1 reads PRHDT; CDR2 reads FYEKMQ (reference sequence). CDR3 sequence: CASSFTIGTGGRGNTEAFF. For the CDR3, the DNA is TGTGCCAGCAGCTTTACCATCGGGACAGGCGGGAGAGGGAACACTGAAGCTTTCTTT.

CDR3 sequence: CASNPRQGSNQPQHF. CDR3 nucleotides: TGTGCCAGCAATCCGAGACAGGGAAGCAATCAGCCCCAGCATTTT. The gene calls are TRBV6-1 and TRBJ1-5; 7 bases fit TRBD1. J gave up 1 base and V 7 bases, and 7 bases lay outside the gene matches. Germline CDR1 MNHNS, CDR2 SASEGT. The CDR3 sequence is 15 residues long.

The chain recombines TRBV21-1 with TRBJ2-5; the listed D gene, TRBD1, was not tested against the DNA. TRBV21-1 is noted as a pseudogene. The CDR3 is 15 amino acids. The CDR3 sequence is CASSNPTGDEETQYF. The CDR3 DNA reads TGTGCCAGCAGCAACCCGACAGGGGACGAGGAGACCCAGTACTTC.

This rearrangement joins TRBV11-3 to TRBJ2-5, with D maybe TRBD2 (7 bases). V gave up 3 bases and J gave up 3 bases, with 17 bases separating them. CDR1 is SGHNT and CDR2 is YENEEA in the germline V gene. The CDR3 is 16 residues long. CDR3 in DNA: TGTGCCAGCAGCTTGGGTGGCCAGCGGGACAAAGAGACCCAGTACTTC. It codes for CASSLGGQRDKETQYF.

This chain uses TRBV9 with TRBJ2-7; D is perhaps TRBD2 (5 bases). Germline CDR1 SGDLS, CDR2 YYNGEE. The V and J ends lost 0 bases and 6 bases respectively, with 10 bases between them. The CDR3 is 13 residues long. In nucleotides, the CDR3 is TGTGCCAGCAGCGTAGCGGACCGGGGCGAGCAGTACTTC. This sequence encodes CASSVADRGEQYF. Supplemented by reference TRBV9 and TRBJ2-7, the full variable domain reads DSGVTQTPKHLITATGQRVTLRCSPRSGDLSVYWYQQSLDQGLQFLIQYYNGEERAKGNILERFSAQQFPDLHSELNLSSLELGDSALYFCASSVADRGEQYFGPGTRLTVT.

The rearrangement joins TRBV4-1 to TRBJ2-5; maybe TRBD2 (7 bases). The germline V gene encodes CDR1 MGHRA and CDR2 YSYEKL. Trimming stripped 6 bases from V and 5 bases from J, with 19 bases between. CDR3 length: 15 residues. The CDR3 DNA reads as TGCGCCAGCAGTGACCGTGGGGGGGCGGTCGAGACCCAGTACTTC. It encodes CASSDRGGAVETQYF.

The chain employs TRBV6-1 and TRBJ2-7, with TRBD2 identical over 11 bases. Trimming removed 6 bases from V and 3 bases from J; junction bases left unmatched: 4. The CDR3 contains 14 residues. Germline V gene lookup returns CDR1 MNHNS and CDR2 SASEGT. CDR3 protein: CASRTSGNFYEQYF. CDR3 nucleotides: TGTGCCAGCAGGACTAGCGGGAACTTCTACGAGCAGTACTTC.

The V call is TRBV11-3, the J call TRBJ1-4, with 9 bases aligning to TRBD1. J was trimmed by 4 bases and V by 5 bases; bases with no gene match: 8. This CDR3 comprises 16 residues. The V gene's germline CDR1 is SGHNT and CDR2 YENEEA. CDR3 bases: TGTGCCAGCAGCATTAGCACGGGACAGGGTAATGAAAAACTGTTTTTT. The encoded protein is CASSISTGQGNEKLFF.

The chain is built from TRBV4-3 and TRBJ2-1; D call uncertain. The CDR3 runs 14 residues. With 3 bases removed from V and 10 bases from J, the gap between germline ends came to 16 bases. Germline V lookup: CDR1 LGHNA, CDR2 YSLEER. In nucleotides, the CDR3 is TGCGCCAGCAGCCACGCTGAAAGACCAGGCGAGCAGTTCTTC. Residues: CASSHAERPGEQFF.

V is TRBV7-6 and J is TRBJ2-1; TRBD2 agrees at 9 bases. Germline CDR1 is SGHVS and CDR2 is FNYEAQ. The CDR3 length is 15 residues. Unmatched junction bases numbered 4, after V lost 0 bases and J lost 7 bases. The CDR3 region is CASSLASSGGNEQFF. CDR3 bases: TGTGCCAGCAGCTTAGCGAGTAGCGGGGGTAATGAGCAGTTCTTC.

The chain carries TRBV30 and TRBJ2-3, with D maybe TRBD1 (5 bases). The V gene's germline CDR1 is GTSNPN and CDR2 SVGIG (reference sequence). The CDR3 is 16 residues long. Trimming shortened V by 0 bases and J by 0 bases, and 13 bases separated the two germline ends. The CDR3 region is CAWSVRSGLSTDTQYF. In nucleotides, the CDR3 is TGTGCCTGGAGTGTACGGTCAGGGCTTAGCACAGATACGCAGTATTTT.

This clone was counted only a few times. This rearrangement joins TRBV7-6 to TRBJ2-1; 14 bases are shared with TRBD2. Germline values: CDR1 SGHVS, CDR2 FNYEAQ. CDR3 size: 17 residues. V gave up 0 bases and J gave up 7 bases; unmatched junction bases: 5. For the CDR3, the DNA is TGTGCCAGCAGCTTAGCTTCTGGACTAGCGGGGGGAAATGAGCAGTTCTTC. Encoded protein: CASSLASGLAGGNEQFF.

The CDR3 DNA sequence: TGTGCCAGTATGGAACTAGCGAGATACACCGGGGAGCTGTTTTTT. This codes for CASMELARYTGELFF. The chain couples TRBV19 to TRBJ2-2, with TRBD2 identical over 7 bases. V trimming: 7 bases; J trimming: 3 bases; junction bases outside the gene matches: 8. This CDR3 has 15 residues. Germline CDR1 is LNHDA and CDR2 is SQIVND (reference sequence).

This chain uses TRBV13 with TRBJ2-7; 10 bases agree with TRBD1. V gave up 4 bases and J gave up 0 bases; unmatched junction bases: 15. Germline CDR1 reads PRHDT; CDR2 reads FYEKMQ (reference sequence). This CDR3 is built from 19 residues. The DNA of the CDR3 is TGTGCCAGCAGCTCTAGGGGGAGACAGGGGGCCTTCTTCTCCTACGAGCAGTACTTC. This codes for CASSSRGRQGAFFSYEQYF.

This chain connects TRBV7-2 to TRBJ2-7, with 8 bases identical to TRBD2. CDR1 SGHTA and CDR2 FQGNSA come from the germline V gene. The CDR3 has 15 amino acids. V lost 0 bases and J lost 1; bases outside the gene matches: 2. The CDR3 is CASSLAPGGSYEQYF. The CDR3 bases are TGTGCCAGCAGCTTAGCGCCGGGAGGGTCCTACGAGCAGTACTTC.

The chain links TRBV4-1 to TRBJ1-2, with a possible D match to TRBD1 (5 bases). Germline-derived CDR1 and CDR2 are MGHRA and YSYEKL. Trimming took off 1 base at V and 7 bases at J, with 13 bases between the two ends. This CDR3 spans 14 amino acids. The CDR3 sequence: CASSQVAGGGGYTF. The CDR3 nucleotides read TGCGCCAGCAGCCAAGTGGCCGGGGGAGGTGGCTACACCTTC.

J is TRBJ2-7 and V is TRBV7-2; 13 bases agree with TRBD2. The CDR3 spans 17 residues. With V trimmed by 0 bases and J by 1 base, 3 bases remained unmatched. CDR1 and CDR2 from the germline V gene are SGHTA and FQGNSA. CDR3 in DNA: TGTGCCAGCAGCTTAGCACTAGCGGGAGGGTCATCCTACGAGCAGTACTTC. Amino acids: CASSLALAGGSSYEQYF.

The table lists this clone with a few counts. The chain employs TRBV27 and TRBJ1-1; 8 bases align to TRBD1. V lost 5 bases and J lost 6; bases outside the gene matches: 11. The CDR3 has 15 residues. Germline V lookup: CDR1 MNHEY, CDR2 SMNVEV (reference sequence). CDR3 nucleotide sequence: TGTGCCAGCAGTCTTTCCCCGGGACAGGAGGCTGAAGCTTTCTTT. It translates to CASSLSPGQEAEAFF.